This TCR beta chain was captured by sequencing in a study of cytomegalovirus exposure and HLA in healthy donors (dated by TCRdb to about 2017). In terms of the full investigation: In an earlier analysis of some 610 of the donors, 276 Gb of sequence data and some 100 million unique TCR beta sequences from some 170 million T cells were reported. About 300 gigabases of sequencing data and approximately 85 million unique TCR sequences were included in an early release covering roughly 700 HLA-typed donors. Of the 350 to 450 genotyped donors, 75% to 85% were placed in the genetic ancestry cluster associated with self-reported Caucasian donors. The study was designed to test whether signatures of past pathogen exposure could be identified by cataloging public T cell receptors. The study used immunosequencing to profile the T cell repertoires of approximately 630 subjects and linked those repertoires to cytomegalovirus serostatus. In addition to the first cohort of hundreds of subjects, a separate validation cohort of 120 different subjects was used. High-throughput TCR immunosequencing, statistical association of individual TCRs with disease status, and machine learning were combined to predict cytomegalovirus infection status. A later analysis re-examined previously published TCR beta repertoires from more than 650 donors and added high-resolution HLA genotyping to investigate patterns of TCR occurrence. Rather than using new phenotypic data, the later analysis identified candidate immune exposures from TCR beta sequences and from how often those sequences occurred across donors. In an earlier analysis of 587 of the donors, high-throughput TCR beta sequencing was used to judge whether each TCR beta V gene segment behaved as functional or pseudogenic. Alongside the repertoire data, information on donor age, sex, ethnicity and CMV serostatus was compiled. A later genetic analysis used genome-wide SNP genotypes for about 65% of the 666 donors, treating that subset as a discovery cohort. Every repertoire in the discovery cohort had been generated on one and the same sequencing platform. Class I and class II HLA loci were covered by the typing at four-digit resolution. Typing coverage varied by locus: roughly 620-640 donors for A, B, C, DRB1 and DQB1; roughly 500 for DQA1; nearly 610 for DPA1; approximately 490 for DPB1. Because of strong linkage in the cohort, roughly five DR-DQ haplotypes were treated as single units for association and clustering. Across approximately 420 genotyped donors of the cohort, an average of approximately 240,000 unique TCR beta nucleotide sequences per donor were sequenced, and around 20% of those sequences were non-productive.

The V end gives up 3 bases and the J end 8 bases, leaving 9 bases in the junction not matched to a gene. Taken from the germline V gene, the CDR1 and CDR2 loops are SNHLY and FYNNEI. The CDR3 holds 15 amino acids from the cysteine to the phenylalanine. Only the CDR3 region is kept as DNA, spanning 45 bases read in frame from base 1. In the case of this clone: What antigen it recognizes has not been identified. One base away there is no much larger clone; base qualities are not given.

Preparation of the library involved the immunoSEQ multiplex PCR assay. The multiplex PCR relied on a mix of 60 forward primers for TCR Vbeta segments and 13 reverse primers for TCR Jbeta segments. Amplification of the CDR3 region of rearranged TCR beta genes was performed with a multiplex PCR assay on genomic DNA. The amplified TCR beta libraries were sequenced on the Illumina HiSeq System as 87-base-pair reads. For the original study's pipeline: A later analysis counted 75 million to 100 million unique TCR beta chains across the roughly 700 repertoires, and 10 million to 11 million of these chains were shared by at least two donors. Raw reads were error-corrected and collapsed into unique sequences by a nearest-neighbor algorithm in which closely related sequences were merged to remove PCR and sequencing errors. CDR3 sequences were aligned to IMGT reference sequences to assign V, D and J gene segments. Each retained sequence needed at least a six-nucleotide match to both a V gene segment and a J gene segment. A rearrangement was called productive if the CDR3 had no stop codons and remained in frame with V and J, and every other rearrangement was called non-productive. CDR3 was defined by IMGT convention, running from the second conserved V-encoded cysteine to the conserved J-encoded phenylalanine. The earlier analysis of roughly 590 of the donors excluded sequences that lacked an unambiguous match to a single V gene segment. An earlier analysis of some 500 of the donors classified V segments as functional when productive rearrangements were above 56.7% and as segregating when the standard deviation between donors was above 5%. A statistical classification framework was built to diagnose cytomegalovirus status from the catalog of TCR beta chain sequences. In a later analysis, V and J genes were assigned by comparing TCR nucleotide sequences against IMGT/GENE-DB human TR gene sequences. A later analysis assigned CDR3 sequences and most-parsimonious VDJ recombination scenarios with the TCRdist pipeline. A later analysis defined each TCR beta chain by its CDR3 amino acid sequence plus V-gene family, and excluded reads lacking a unique V-gene family. As a way to deal with suspected cross-contamination and a sequencing artifact, a later analysis dropped approximately 590 nucleotide sequences that were highly shared and had low generation probability. In a later analysis, a clonal expansion index was calculated for each public chain from normalized within-repertoire ranks of inferred template counts. A later analysis computed generation probabilities with a VDJ recombination model fitted to out-of-frame rearrangements, and checked the results against IGoR. In a later analysis, TCR-TCR, TCR-HLA and TCR-CMV co-occurrence was scored with hypergeometric tests, and a repertoire-size bias correction was applied to TCR pairs. To estimate false discovery rates, a later analysis permuted the HLA or CMV assignments 20 times. In a later analysis, co-occurring TCRs were grouped using DBSCAN, with TCRdist sequence similarity added in when clustering inside HLA-allele-positive subsets. Co-occurrence clustering excluded repertoires with fewer than 30,000 or more than 120,000 public chains, plus five with anomalous nucleotide sharing. Held by TCRdb, this immuneACCESS table contains in-frame sequences only and omits some clones. Under half of the omission traces to an unresolved V gene where checked; the cause of the rest is unknown. That table is the source of V, J and clone size, and D and trimming were worked out from the DNA. A total of approximately 120,000 clones appear in this sample, approximately 76% of them only once. Over 7.5% of the sample belongs to the ten largest clones.

Findings and caveats that apply to the study as a whole: Linkage disequilibrium might explain the correlated functional status among segregating V segments, but an unknown experimental factor could not be ruled out. A cluster of highly shared sequence variants was judged likely to be a technical artifact of the sequencing pipeline. The earlier analysis of 587 of the donors excluded approximately 17 rarely observed V segments, including chromosome 9 orphons, because counts were too low. Across donors, most TCR sequences were observed very rarely, whereas some public TCRs were present in many individuals. The authors suggested that the approach could potentially be generalized to other disease states and immunological phenotypes. When HLA alleles, especially DR and DQ, strongly co-occurred, attributing TCR associations to individual alleles was difficult. A later analysis associated about 16,000 TCR beta sequences with specific HLA alleles at a false discovery rate of 0.05. Cytomegalovirus status was reported to be diagnosed by the classifier with high specificity and sensitivity in both the original and validation cohorts. A total of 150 or so TCR beta chains were listed by the study as associated with cytomegalovirus. Sequencing depth was assumed to be roughly uniform across donors in the presence/absence analyses, though that assumption may not hold. Immune exposure information for the cohort was limited to CMV serostatus. In a later analysis, the rate of TCR association differed among HLA loci, with DRB1 alleles having the most associated TCRs and HLA-C alleles having the fewest. Because HLA typing was unavailable for some donors at each locus, only the typed subset was used in association tests. A further reported finding was that TCR beta sequences accurately predicted the HLA-A and HLA-B alleles for most subjects in the first cohort. In vitro tests confirmed that a few of the cytomegalovirus-associated TCR beta chains recognize cytomegalovirus antigens. In a later analysis, HLA-associated TCR beta chains showed more clonal expansion and lower generation probabilities than non-associated chains that were equally common. Most CMV-associated TCR beta chains appeared to be HLA-restricted in a later analysis, and the HLA associations seemed to be driven largely by CMV exposure. Broadly in line with IMGT annotations, most TCR beta V segments showed up in productive rearrangements about 87% or about 30% of the time in an earlier analysis of a few hundred of the donors. A later genetic analysis associated a missense DCLRE1C variant with V-gene and J-gene trimming of TCR beta chains, and an independent cohort replicated the association. A later analysis reported that several top co-occurrence clusters appeared linked to parvovirus B19, influenza, CMV and Epstein-Barr virus. Only TCR beta chains were sequenced in this cohort, and the absence of alpha or paired-chain data limited detectable features. Some IMGT-functional V segments, including TRBV6-2 and TRBV6-3, could not be distinguished by the 87-base-pair reads and were therefore excluded. In a later genetic analysis, fewer N-insertions in productive TCRs were reported among donors in an Asian-associated ancestry cluster than the roughly 640-donor mean.

The cohort consisted of approximately 670 healthy bone marrow donors. Cohort members were all nominally healthy when sampled, although unrecorded immune exposures were likely present. The donor was CMV seronegative and belonged to the group of 350 to 400 seronegative cohort members. Each donor provided a peripheral blood sample, and peripheral blood mononuclear cells were used for TCR beta sequencing. Genomic DNA extraction from the blood cell samples was performed with the Qiagen DNeasy Blood Extraction Kit. The chain is assembled from TRBV2 and TRBJ1-3; 8 of the junction bases match TRBD1. Material: PBMCs. The sequence came from a man aged 40-50 years in good health and CMV-seronegative. CDR3 sequence: CASSEGRTGIYTIYF. The nucleotides read TGTGCCAGCAGTGAGGGGCGGACAGGGATTTACACCATATATTTT.